One and the same sample provided the 9 T cell receptor beta chains below, sequenced in a study of T cell repertoires in cytomegalovirus infection. Each CDR3 protein gets one entry after TCRdb re-called the reads with MiXCR. The sample includes just under 300,000 distinct CDR3 sequences, roughly a tenth of them seen just once. Material: PBMCs. All receptors derive from a human donor in good health (CMV status not recorded). Some clones in this sample may be carry-over from other donors' samples.

In its sample, this clonotype was seen many times. The rearrangement links TRBV28 to TRBJ1-5, with a possible D match to TRBD1 (5 bases). Germline V gives CDR1 MDHEN, CDR2 SYDVKM. The CDR3 runs to 15 residues. Trimming removed 7 bases from V and 7 bases from J, with 20 bases in between. The CDR3 reads CASIRGGADEQPQHF. CDR3 in DNA: TGTGCCAGCATCCGAGGCGGGGCGGACGAACAGCCCCAGCATTTT. Filled out from reference TRBV28 and TRBJ1-5, the complete variable domain reads DVKVTQSSRYLVKRTGEKVFLECVQDMDHENMFWYRQDPGLGLRLIYFSYDVKMKEKGDIPEGYSVSREKKERFSLILESASTNQTSMYLCASIRGGADEQPQHFGDGTRLSIL.

In this sample, this clonotype turned up many times. The chain is built from TRBV5-4 and TRBJ1-5; D is perhaps TRBD1 (6 bases). This CDR3 is 13 amino acids long. The V gene lost 5 bases and the J gene lost 4 bases, with 10 bases spanning the gap. Germline V gene sequence: CDR1 SGHNT, CDR2 YYREEE (reference sequence). CDR3 region: CASSRDKNQPQHF. The DNA of the CDR3 is TGTGCCAGCAGTCGGGACAAAAATCAGCCCCAGCATTTT.

At least ten counts were recorded for this clonotype. The J gene is TRBJ2-1, the V gene TRBV28, with 8 nucleotides matching TRBD2. The CDR3 is 16 residues long. Germline V gene data show CDR1 as MDHEN and CDR2 as SYDVKM. The V gene end was trimmed by 4 bases and the J gene end by 1 base; junction bases not matched to a gene: 6. The CDR3 protein is CASSSLLAGSYNEQFF. Written as DNA, the CDR3 is TGTGCCAGCAGTTCCCTCCTAGCGGGTTCCTACAATGAGCAGTTCTTC.

This clonotype showed up just once. J is TRBJ1-6 and V is TRBV20-1; TRBD1 matches 11 bases. This CDR3 has 17 residues. V shed 5 bases, J shed 7 bases, and the junction held 13 bases outside the gene matches. Germline loops: CDR1 DFQATT, CDR2 SNEGSKA (reference sequence). The CDR3 reads CSAGQGARPVLNSPLHF. The CDR3 DNA reads as TGCAGTGCTGGACAGGGGGCTCGGCCGGTCCTAAATTCACCCCTCCACTTT.

This clonotype was seen many times. V is TRBV7-2 and J is TRBJ2-7; no definite D call. V gave up 2 bases and J gave up 5 bases, with 16 bases separating them. This CDR3 comprises 15 residues. In germline, CDR1 is SGHTA, CDR2 FQGNSA. CDR3 coding DNA: TGTGCCAGCAGCTTAAGACCCCTGGGTTTAAACGAGCAGTACTTC. Translated: CASSLRPLGLNEQYF. Looking up the rest from reference TRBV7-2 and TRBJ2-7 gives the full variable domain: GAGVSQSPSNKVTEKGKDVELRCDPISGHTALYWYRQSLGQGLEFLIYFQGNSAPDKSGLPSDRFSAERTGGSVSTLTIQRTQQEDSAVYLCASSLRPLGLNEQYFGPGTRLTVT.

The table lists this clonotype with many counts. The V gene is TRBV11-3, the J gene TRBJ2-1, with D possibly matching TRBD2 (7 bases). The germline CDR1 and CDR2 sequences are SGHNT and YENEEA. V was pared by 6 bases and J by 7 bases, with 13 bases between. There are 13 residues in the CDR3. DNA of the CDR3: TGTGCCAGCAGTAGGGGGGGCCGAAATGAGCAGTTCTTC. Translating it yields CASSRGGRNEQFF.

This sequence joins TRBV29-1 and TRBJ1-1; D gene unclear. V lost 5 bases and J 6 bases, leaving 13 bases between the germline ends. The CDR3 spans 12 residues. Germline V gene data show CDR1 as SQVTM and CDR2 as ANQGSEA. DNA for the CDR3: TGCAGCGTTTCAAACCTTGGACCTGAAGCTTTCTTT. It is translated as CSVSNLGPEAFF.

This clonotype has ten or more counts. J is TRBJ2-6 and V is TRBV7-8; D perhaps matches TRBD1 (5 bases). V lost 5 bases to trimming and J lost 3 bases, with 14 bases between them. Germline loops: CDR1 SGHVS, CDR2 FQNEAQ. CDR3 length equals 16 residues. CDR3: CASSLGQRSGANVLTF. Here the CDR3 DNA reads TGTGCCAGCAGCCTGGGGCAGAGGAGTGGGGCCAACGTCCTGACTTTC.

This clonotype has a count of ten or more. The rearrangement joins TRBV11-3 to TRBJ1-1, with D possibly matching TRBD1 (5 bases). The CDR3 runs 13 residues. Trimming left V 3 bases short and J 6 bases short, with 11 bases between. Germline values: CDR1 SGHNT, CDR2 YENEEA. This CDR3 reads CASSLGGVSEAFF. The CDR3 DNA reads TGTGCCAGCAGCTTGGGAGGGGTCTCTGAAGCTTTCTTT.